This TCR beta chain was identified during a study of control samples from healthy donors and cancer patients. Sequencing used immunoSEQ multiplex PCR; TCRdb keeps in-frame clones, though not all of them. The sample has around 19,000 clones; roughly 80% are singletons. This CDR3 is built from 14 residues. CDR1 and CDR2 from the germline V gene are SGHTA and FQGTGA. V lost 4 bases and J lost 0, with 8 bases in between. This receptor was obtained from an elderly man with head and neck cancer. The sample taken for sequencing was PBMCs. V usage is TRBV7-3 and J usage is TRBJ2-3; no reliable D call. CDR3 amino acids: CASSSLGSTDTQYF. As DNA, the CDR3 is TGTGCCAGCAGCTCGCTCGGCAGCACAGATACGCAGTATTTT.